Listed below are T cell receptor beta chains from one sample, sequenced in a study of blood T cell repertoires in COVID-19. Clones were sequenced by immunoSEQ multiplex PCR, and TCRdb holds only the in-frame ones, with some missing. The profile shows 300,000 to 400,000 clones, around 90% of them singletons. Sequenced sample: peripheral blood. Receptors were obtained from a man younger than 40 with COVID-19, enrolled during active disease. Each CDR3 is given without its conserved first and last residue. The D gene is left open where the match is weak.

d_call	v_call	j_call	cdr3_aa
TRBD2	TRBV10-3	TRBJ2-3	AISDLASGPSSTDTQY
-	TRBV6-5	TRBJ2-1	ASIPLWEYYNEQF
-	TRBV10-3	TRBJ2-2	AIRPDRTTGELF
-	TRBV10-3	TRBJ2-5	AISESVNKETQY
-	TRBV28	TRBJ2-1	ATQGIFNEQF
TRBD1	TRBV7-6	TRBJ1-1	ASSGQGATEAF
TRBD1	TRBV7-3	TRBJ1-2	ASSLSGQGSSDGYT
TRBD2	TRBV5-6	TRBJ2-2	ASSPGLAGAGELF
TRBD1	TRBV6-5	TRBJ1-6	ASRRTGDWAPLH
TRBD2	TRBV4-2	TRBJ2-3	ASSQEGSGGAVDTQY
-	TRBV28	TRBJ1-3	ASITPGNTIY
-	TRBV5-1	TRBJ2-2	ASSPIWGTDTGELF
-	TRBV5-6	TRBJ2-3	ASSSTDTQY
TRBD1	TRBV11-2	TRBJ1-3	ASSLDRGLGGNTIY
TRBD1	TRBV27	TRBJ1-5	ASSSIQGFEPQH
TRBD2	TRBV4-1	TRBJ2-1	ASSQGWGAGEGNEQF
TRBD1	TRBV5-1	TRBJ1-1	ASSPGQEAF
-	TRBV19	TRBJ1-6	ASTRRETLTYNSPLH
-	TRBV6-2/TRBV6-3	TRBJ2-7	ASSHSTRGPFYEQY
TRBD1	TRBV24-1	TRBJ1-2	ATSDWANRDSPNYGYT
-	TRBV7-7	TRBJ2-5	ASSLSGAETQY
TRBD2	TRBV7-2	TRBJ2-5	ASSLGSGGLQETQY
TRBD2	TRBV4-2	TRBJ2-1	ASSRFTGTSDRSYNEQF
-	TRBV19	TRBJ1-2	ASHLGTLTGNYGYT
TRBD1	TRBV5-1	TRBJ1-2	ASRTGPANYGYT
-	TRBV5-4	TRBJ1-2	ASSLTDYGYT
TRBD1	TRBV29-1	TRBJ1-1	SANLQGYTEAF
TRBD1	TRBV19	TRBJ1-2	ASTYNTGAPNYGYT
TRBD1	TRBV5-1	TRBJ1-4	ASAGQGDEKLF